These 24 T cell receptor beta chains came from one sample sequenced in a study of T cell responses to AZD1222 COVID-19 vaccine. Sequenced by immunoSEQ multiplex PCR; TCRdb stores in-frame clones only, minus some. The data show around 140,000 clones, about 86% seen once. The sample consisted of peripheral blood, taken 28 days after the second AZD1222 dose. The receptors originated from an adult who received the AZD1222 COVID-19 vaccine.

There are a few counts of this clone. One end of the junction varies from germline; a read error may be responsible. This sequence joins TRBV7-7 and TRBJ2-7, with TRBD1 matching over 8 bases. The CDR3 has 15 amino acids. Germline V lookup: CDR1 SSHAT, CDR2 FNYEAQ (reference sequence). DNA for the CDR3: TGTGCTAGCAGCCCGGACAGGGCGAGGGTGTACGAGCAGTACTTC. This codes for CASSPDRARVYEQYF.

This clone was seen more than once but under ten times. V usage is TRBV19 and J usage is TRBJ1-1, with D uncertain. The CDR3 spans 12 residues. V was clipped by 6 bases and J by 4 bases, with 9 bases between them. CDR1 is LNHDA, CDR2 SQIVND, per germline (reference sequence). CDR3 in amino acids: CASRSGLTEAFF. CDR3 coding DNA: TGTGCCAGTAGGTCGGGTCTCACTGAAGCTTTCTTT.

V and J are TRBV29-1 and TRBJ2-5, with D possibly matching TRBD2 (6 bases). Per the germline V gene, CDR1 is SQVTM and CDR2 is ANQGSEA. The ends were cut back, 6 bases at V and 7 bases at J, with 12 bases in the middle. The CDR3 covers 11 residues. CDR3: CSVVLGGTQYF. DNA of the CDR3: TGCAGCGTGGTGTTGGGAGGGACCCAGTACTTC. The whole variable domain, remainder taken from reference TRBV29-1 and TRBJ2-5, is SAVISQKPSRDICQRGTSLTIQCQVDSQVTMMFWYRQQPGQSLTLIATANQGSEATYESGFVIDKFPISRPNLTFSTLTVSNMSPEDSSIYLCSVVLGGTQYFGPGTRLLVL.

The J gene is TRBJ2-3, the V gene TRBV6-4; TRBD2 matches at 7 bases. The V gene end was trimmed by 0 bases and the J gene end by 7 bases; junction bases not matched to a gene: 4. There are 14 residues in the CDR3. Looked up from germline, CDR1 is MRHNA and CDR2 is SNTAGT. CDR3 in DNA: TGTGCCAGCAGTGACTCTACTAGCGCGTATACGCAGTATTTT. The encoded protein is CASSDSTSAYTQYF.

The chain links TRBV7-9 to TRBJ1-2, with D uncertain. Germline CDR1 SEHNR, CDR2 FQNEAQ (reference sequence). This CDR3 comprises 13 residues. The V and J ends lost 1 base and 2 bases respectively, with 5 bases between them. The CDR3 loop is CASSLVSNYGYTF. CDR3 nucleotide sequence: TGTGCCAGCAGCTTAGTTTCAAACTATGGCTACACCTTC.

This clone was picked up one time. This chain uses TRBV6-5 with TRBJ1-1, with D tentatively TRBD1 (5 bases). In germline, CDR1 is MNHEY, CDR2 SVGAGI. This CDR3 contains 12 residues. Trimming pared 6 bases from V and 12 bases from J, leaving 17 bases between. The CDR3 sequence is CASRGTVVESFF. CDR3 sequence (DNA): TGTGCCAGCAGAGGGACCGTCGTTGAGTCTTTCTTT.

The rearrangement joins TRBV7-9 to TRBJ1-3, with TRBD1 matching over 8 bases. V lost 8 bases to trimming and J lost 2 bases; unmatched junction nucleotides: 2. The CDR3 contains 13 residues. Germline values: CDR1 SEHNR, CDR2 FQNEAQ (reference sequence). CDR3 in DNA: TGTGCCAGCTCACAGGGGGCTGGAAACACCATATATTTT. Translated, it gives CASSQGAGNTIYF.

The chain has TRBV28 and TRBJ2-5, with TRBD1 matching over 8 bases. CDR1 is MDHEN, CDR2 SYDVKM, per germline. Trimming removed 5 bases from V and 0 bases from J; junction bases left unmatched: 8. CDR3 length equals 16 residues. CDR3 residues: CASSPRTGWDQETQYF. As DNA, the CDR3 is TGTGCCAGCAGTCCGCGGACAGGGTGGGACCAAGAGACCCAGTACTTC.

This chain connects TRBV18 to TRBJ2-7; possibly TRBD2 for D (6 bases). The V gene lost 6 bases and the J gene lost 0 bases, with 15 bases spanning the gap. Germline loops: CDR1 KGHSH, CDR2 LQKENI. The CDR3 has 15 amino acids. The CDR3 sequence: CASSGSEGLSYEQYF. DNA of the CDR3: TGTGCCAGCTCGGGCTCGGAGGGACTCTCCTACGAGCAGTACTTC.

The chain links TRBV27 to TRBJ2-7; 7 nucleotides match TRBD1. The CDR3 contains 13 residues. The trim removed 8 bases at V and 6 bases at J, leaving 10 bases unmatched. Per germline, CDR1 MNHEY and CDR2 SMNVEV (reference sequence). CDR3 sequence: CASRYRGQGEQYF. The CDR3 coding sequence is TGTGCCAGCCGGTATAGGGGGCAAGGCGAGCAGTACTTC.

The genes are TRBV19 and TRBJ1-3; 8 bases fit TRBD1. The CDR3 spans 14 residues. Germline V gives CDR1 LNHDA, CDR2 SQIVND (reference sequence). J lost 0 bases, V lost 7 bases, and 2 bases had no gene match. The CDR3 sequence is CASIDRGSGNTIYF. CDR3 in DNA: TGTGCCAGTATCGACAGGGGCTCTGGAAACACCATATATTTT.

This clone was detected only once. The J gene is TRBJ2-1, the V gene TRBV5-1; possible D gene TRBD2, 6 bases. Germline V lookup: CDR1 SGHRS, CDR2 YFSETQ. The CDR3 is made up of 15 amino acids. Between the trimmed V and J ends, which lost 1 base and 4 bases, there was a span of 12 bases. The CDR3 reads CASSLTRGIYNEQFF. CDR3 nucleotides: TGCGCCAGCAGCTTGACACGGGGGATTTACAATGAGCAGTTCTTC. Based on the CDR3 plus reference TRBV5-1 and TRBJ2-1, the full variable domain is KAGVTQTPRYLIKTRGQQVTLSCSPISGHRSVSWYQQTPGQGLQFLFEYFSETQRNKGNFPGRFSGRQFSNSRSEMNVSTLELGDSALYLCASSLTRGIYNEQFFGPGTRLTVL.

The gene calls are TRBV7-9 and TRBJ2-4; D is uncertain. V lost 0 bases and J lost 7, with 7 bases in between. The CDR3 extends over 13 amino acids. Germline CDR1 and CDR2: SEHNR and FQNEAQ (reference sequence). The CDR3 here is CASSLAERNIQYF. The CDR3 DNA is TGTGCCAGCAGCTTAGCGGAACGGAACATTCAGTACTTC.

This clone was observed once. V and J are TRBV2 and TRBJ1-2, with D perhaps TRBD1 (6 bases). Germline V gene data show CDR1 as SNHLY and CDR2 as FYNNEI. V dropped 3 bases and J dropped 8 bases, with 10 bases sitting between them. The CDR3 is made up of 12 amino acids. CDR3 amino acids: CASSDGGRGYTF. The CDR3 nucleotides are TGTGCCAGCAGTGACGGGGGCCGGGGCTACACCTTC.

J is TRBJ2-5 and V is TRBV10-3; no definite D call. The CDR3 totals 13 residues. From germline, CDR1 is ENHRY and CDR2 SYGVKD. Trimming shortened V by 0 bases and J by 7 bases, and 9 bases separated the two germline ends. The CDR3 reads CAISESGMGTQYF. Here the CDR3 DNA reads TGTGCCATCAGTGAGTCGGGGATGGGGACCCAGTACTTC.

The chain recombines TRBV19 with TRBJ1-6; weak D call: TRBD1 (5 bases). Between the trimmed V and J ends, which lost 4 bases and 4 bases, there was a span of 8 bases. Germline assignment: CDR1 LNHDA and CDR2 SQIVND (reference sequence). This CDR3 region has 14 residues. The CDR3 bases are TGTGCCAGTAGTAGGGGCAGTTATAATTCACCCCTCCACTTT. Protein product: CASSRGSYNSPLHF.

The genes are TRBV29-1 and TRBJ2-7; D is perhaps TRBD1 (5 bases). The V end lost 2 bases, the J end lost 6 bases, and 11 bases lay between the germline ends. The CDR3 runs 12 residues. From germline, CDR1 is SQVTM and CDR2 ANQGSEA. The CDR3, as DNA: TGCAGCGTTGAAAATCCAGGGCGCGAGCAGTACTTC. This codes for CSVENPGREQYF.

The chain combines TRBV27 with TRBJ1-2; D unclear. The CDR3 is made up of 14 amino acids. The germline CDR1 and CDR2 sequences are MNHEY and SMNVEV (reference sequence). V shed 3 bases and J shed 0 bases, with 8 bases lying between them. In DNA, the CDR3 is TGTGCCAGCAGTTTGTGGGGAGCTAACTATGGCTACACCTTC. As protein: CASSLWGANYGYTF.

The chain links TRBV19 to TRBJ2-1, with D hard to call. V gave up 4 bases and J gave up 8 bases, with 9 bases separating them. CDR3 length: 12 residues. Germline assignment: CDR1 LNHDA and CDR2 SQIVND (reference sequence). The CDR3 coding sequence is TGTGCCAGTAGTAACCAAGGGTATGAGCAGTTCTTC. Its translation is CASSNQGYEQFF.

The rearrangement joins TRBV29-1 to TRBJ1-2; D call uncertain. Trimming left V 4 bases short and J 2 bases short, with 11 bases between. The CDR3 has 13 amino acids. Germline V gene data show CDR1 as SQVTM and CDR2 as ANQGSEA. The CDR3 loop reads CSVALLENYGYTF. The CDR3 region has the DNA TGCAGCGTTGCCTTATTGGAGAACTATGGCTACACCTTC.

The V call is TRBV30, the J call TRBJ1-2, with a weak D call TRBD1 (6 bases). Between the trimmed V and J ends, which lost 1 base and 7 bases, there was a span of 7 bases. This CDR3 region has 11 residues. Germline CDR1 reads GTSNPN; CDR2 reads SVGIG (reference sequence). The CDR3 region is CAWSAGVGYTF. CDR3 bases: TGTGCCTGGAGTGCAGGGGTTGGCTACACCTTC.

The gene calls are TRBV20-1 and TRBJ1-1; D is undetermined. V was shortened by 3 bases and J by 6 bases, with 8 bases between the two germline ends. Germline V CDR1 and CDR2: DFQATT, SNEGSKA (reference sequence). CDR3 size: 11 residues. This CDR3 reads CSASTIAEAFF. The CDR3 nucleotides read TGCAGTGCTAGTACGATCGCTGAAGCTTTCTTT.

This chain uses TRBV6-2 or TRBV6-3 with TRBJ1-5; possible D gene TRBD1, 6 bases. The CDR3 totals 15 residues. In germline, CDR1 is MNHEY, CDR2 SVGEGT. V lost 2 bases, J lost 7 bases, and 15 bases lay in between. The CDR3 DNA sequence: TGTGCCAGCAGTTACGTGGGGGCGCCAAGACAGCCCCAGCATTTT. The encoded protein is CASSYVGAPRQPQHF.

The chain has TRBV2 and TRBJ1-2; 8 bases match TRBD1. Per the germline V gene, CDR1 is SNHLY and CDR2 is FYNNEI. Unmatched junction bases numbered 8, after V lost 5 bases and J lost 6 bases. The CDR3 loop spans 14 amino acids. For the CDR3, the DNA is TGTGCCAGCAGTCCTACAGGGGGTGGGGATGGCTACACCTTC. Encoded protein: CASSPTGGGDGYTF.